What follows are 17 T cell receptor beta chains derived from one specimen sequenced in a study of regulatory T cells in long-lasting Graves disease. Time point denoted: newly diagnosed GD, antithyroid drugs for less than 3 months. RNA isolated from PBMCs was used to make the TCR library. Libraries of TCR beta came from iRepertoire HTBI primers plus Arm-PCR of CDR3 regions. One entry per CDR3 protein, called by TCRdb with MiXCR from the multiplex PCR reads. The sample has around 400,000 distinct CDR3 sequences; about 11% are singletons. The same sample was also studied in work on T cells in Graves' hyperthyroidism and ophthalmopathy.

Source: peripheral blood mononuclear cells (PBMCs), taken at new diagnosis, from a patient treated with antithyroid drugs. The receptors derive from a young woman with Graves disease.

There are many counts of this clonotype. The chain recombines TRBV2 with TRBJ2-2, with a weak D call TRBD1 (6 bases). CDR1 SNHLY and CDR2 FYNNEI come from the germline V gene. This CDR3 has 18 amino acids. The ends were cut back, 7 bases at V and 3 bases at J, with 24 bases in the middle. The CDR3 nucleotides are TGTGCCAGCACCCAGGAAAACTTCGGACAGCCCTACACCGGGGAGCTGTTTTTT. Its translation: CASTQENFGQPYTGELFF.

Many counts were recorded for this clonotype. The chain has TRBV5-1 and TRBJ2-1; no clear D gene. This CDR3 contains 15 residues. The germline CDR1 and CDR2 sequences are SGHRS and YFSETQ. Trimming pared 4 bases from V and 2 bases from J, leaving 13 bases between. The CDR3 protein is CASSEERWAYNEQFF. CDR3 in DNA: TGCGCCAGCAGCGAGGAGCGCTGGGCCTACAATGAGCAGTTCTTC.

This clonotype was seen many times. The genes are TRBV6-5 and TRBJ2-7; 8 nucleotides align to TRBD1. Germline-derived CDR1 and CDR2 are MNHEY and SVGAGI. The CDR3 spans 16 residues. With 1 base clipped from V and 1 base from J, the junction kept 6 bases outside the gene matches. The CDR3 here is CASSYLGQDSSYEQYV. CDR3 DNA: TGTGCCAGCAGTTACTTGGGACAGGATTCTTCCTACGAGCAGTACGTC.

This clonotype has at least ten counts. V is TRBV14 and J is TRBJ2-1; D is perhaps TRBD1 (6 bases). In germline, CDR1 is SGHDN, CDR2 FVKESK. The CDR3 runs to 16 residues. The V end was cut by 3 bases, the J end by 5 bases, with 17 bases between. In DNA form, the CDR3 reads TGTGCCAGCAGCCATATTAGTGGGGGCGCCCACAATGAGCAGTTCTTC. Residues: CASSHISGGAHNEQFF. Full variable domain (missing parts from reference TRBV14 and TRBJ2-1): EAGVTQFPSHSVIEKGQTVTLRCDPISGHDNLYWYRRVMGKEIKFLLHFVKESKQDESGMPNNRFLAERTGGTYSTLKVQPAELEDSGVYFCASSHISGGAHNEQFFGPGTRLTVL.

This clonotype was counted a few times. This chain connects TRBV3-1 to TRBJ1-2, with D tentatively TRBD1 (5 bases). CDR3 size: 17 residues. Trimming removed 5 bases at V and 5 bases at J, with 24 bases between. The germline V gene has CDR1 LGHDT and CDR2 YNNKEL (reference sequence). In DNA, the CDR3 is TGTGCCAGCAGCAGCCAAGAACCAGCCGGGACCCTATATGGCTACACCTTC. It translates to CASSSQEPAGTLYGYTF.

This clonotype was seen at least ten times. The gene calls are TRBV2 and TRBJ2-1, with D unresolved. There are 14 residues in the CDR3. Trimming took 3 bases from V and 10 from J, leaving 16 bases between them. CDR1 is SNHLY and CDR2 is FYNNEI in the germline V gene. The CDR3 loop reads CASSDLPSVGEQFF. Here the CDR3 DNA reads TGTGCCAGCAGTGATCTCCCGTCCGTCGGCGAGCAGTTCTTC.

This chain connects TRBV7-2 to TRBJ2-1; D is ambiguous. Germline V lookup: CDR1 SGHTA, CDR2 FQGNSA. The length of the CDR3 is 15 residues. The ends were cut back, 3 bases at V and 0 bases at J, with 9 bases in the middle. CDR3 residues: CASSFGWSSYNEQFF. CDR3 in DNA: TGTGCCAGCAGCTTTGGGTGGAGCTCCTACAATGAGCAGTTCTTC.

As for this clonotype: A much more abundant neighbour one base away suggests this may be a read error. J is TRBJ2-7 and V is TRBV20-1; either TRBD1 or TRBD2 may supply D (5 bases each). The germline CDR1 and CDR2 sequences are DFQATT and SNEGSKA (reference sequence). The CDR3 length is 17 residues. V lost 4 bases, J lost 0 bases, and 22 bases lay in between. CDR3 sequence reads: CSAKKRGPGKFSYEQYV. In DNA, the CDR3 is TGCAGTGCTAAGAAGAGGGGTCCTGGCAAGTTCTCCTACGAGCAGTACGTC.

Many counts were recorded for this clonotype. The chain is built from TRBV2 and TRBJ1-6; unclear D gene. The CDR3 covers 15 residues. The V and J ends lost 7 bases and 7 bases respectively, with 17 bases between them. The germline gives CDR1 SNHLY, CDR2 FYNNEI. The CDR3 DNA reads TGTGCCAGCAAAGATCGTGACGGCGGGAATTCACCCCTCCACTTT. This sequence encodes CASKDRDGGNSPLHF. Full variable domain (rest looked up from reference TRBV2 and TRBJ1-6): EPEVTQTPSHQVTQMGQEVILRCVPISNHLYFYWYRQILGQKVEFLVSFYNNEISEKSEIFDDQFSVERPDGSNFTLKIRSTKLEDSAMYFCASKDRDGGNSPLHFGNGTRLTVT.

This clonotype has at least ten counts. The chain recombines TRBV20-1 with TRBJ2-1; 10 positions match TRBD2. Germline V CDR1 and CDR2: DFQATT, SNEGSKA (reference sequence). J lost 8 bases, V lost 8 bases, and 9 bases had no gene match. The CDR3 is 13 residues long. The CDR3 sequence: CSSTGTSAYEQFF. As DNA, the CDR3 is TGCAGTAGCACCGGGACTAGCGCCTATGAGCAGTTCTTC.

Only a few counts were recorded for this clonotype. The chain links TRBV5-4 to TRBJ2-2; 10 bases are shared with TRBD1. This CDR3 has 15 amino acids. Trimming took 8 bases from V and 3 from J; bases not matched to a gene: 7. Germline CDR1 and CDR2: SGHNT and YYREEE (reference sequence). The CDR3 bases are TGTGCCAGTTCTCTCGGGACAGGGGACACCGGGGAGCTGTTTTTT. Translating it yields CASSLGTGDTGELFF.

This clonotype has just a few counts. The rearrangement uses TRBV6-9 and TRBJ1-2; no clear D. Trimming cost V 4 bases and J 1 base, with 7 bases left between them. Germline CDR1 is MNHGY and CDR2 is SVAAGI. There are 13 residues in the CDR3. The CDR3 loop reads CASSSADNYGYTF. The CDR3 DNA reads TGTGCCAGCAGTTCCGCGGATAACTATGGCTACACCTTC.

Many counts were recorded for this clonotype. The chain uses TRBV24-1 and TRBJ2-5; 8 nucleotides line up with TRBD1. Germline V gives CDR1 KGHDR, CDR2 SFDVKD. The CDR3 sequence is 15 residues long. J gave up 2 bases and V 3 bases, and 4 bases lay outside the gene matches. The DNA of the CDR3 is TGTGCCACCAGTGATATCGGACAGGGACAAGAGACCCAGTACTTC. Translating it yields CATSDIGQGQETQYF.

The table lists this clonotype with many counts. The chain joins TRBV18 to TRBJ2-2; 7 bases match TRBD1. Per the germline V gene, CDR1 is KGHSH and CDR2 is LQKENI. The CDR3 contains 15 residues. J was trimmed by 5 bases and V by 2 bases; bases with no gene match: 5. The CDR3 is CASSPVDRPTGELFF. DNA for the CDR3: TGTGCCAGCTCACCAGTGGACAGGCCGACCGGGGAGCTGTTTTTT.

This sequence joins TRBV10-3 and TRBJ1-1; no clear D. The CDR3 is 16 residues long. Trimming took 5 bases from V and 3 from J, leaving 19 bases between them. Germline CDR1 ENHRY, CDR2 SYGVKD. Written as DNA, the CDR3 is TGTGCCATCAGTCGCCGGATCGAGTCGCCGGACACTGAAGCTTTCTTT. Its protein is CAISRRIESPDTEAFF.

The table lists this clonotype with a few counts. This chain connects TRBV27 to TRBJ2-3; 8 nucleotides match TRBD1. With 6 bases clipped from V and 4 bases from J, the junction kept 6 bases outside the gene matches. The CDR3 is 14 residues long. The germline gives CDR1 MNHEY, CDR2 SMNVEV (reference sequence). The CDR3 sequence is CASRTGQGPDTQYF. The CDR3 region has the DNA TGTGCCAGCAGAACAGGACAGGGTCCAGATACGCAGTATTTT.

This clonotype has only a few counts. The chain carries TRBV20-1 and TRBJ2-7; D is unclear. The CDR3 has 12 residues. V lost 7 bases and J lost 0, with 10 bases in between. The germline V gene has CDR1 DFQATT and CDR2 SNEGSKA (reference sequence). The CDR3 loop reads CSVKVSSYEQYF. The CDR3 region has the DNA TGCAGTGTAAAGGTGAGCTCCTACGAGCAGTACTTC.